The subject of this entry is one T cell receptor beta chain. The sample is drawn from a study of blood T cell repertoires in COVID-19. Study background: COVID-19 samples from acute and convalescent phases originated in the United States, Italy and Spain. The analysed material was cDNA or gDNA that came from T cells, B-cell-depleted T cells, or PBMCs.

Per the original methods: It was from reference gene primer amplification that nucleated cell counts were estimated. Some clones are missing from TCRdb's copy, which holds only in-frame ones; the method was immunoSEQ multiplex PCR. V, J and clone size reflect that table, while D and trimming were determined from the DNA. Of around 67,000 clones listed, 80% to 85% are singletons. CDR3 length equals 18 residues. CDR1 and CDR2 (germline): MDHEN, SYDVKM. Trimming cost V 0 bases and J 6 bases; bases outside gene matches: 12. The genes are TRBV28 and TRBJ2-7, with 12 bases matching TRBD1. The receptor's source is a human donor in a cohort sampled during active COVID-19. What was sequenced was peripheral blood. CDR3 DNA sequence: TGTGCCAGCAGTTTATGGGAATGGGGGACAGGGGGCTTGGCCGAGCAGTACTTC. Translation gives CASSLWEWGTGGLAEQYF.